The rows below give T cell receptor beta chains drawn from one sample of a study of T-cell reconstitution after alpha-beta-depleted transplantation in children. MiXCR was run by TCRdb on the PCR reads, yielding one entry per CDR3 protein. The sample holds a few hundred thousand distinct CDR3 sequences, 25% to 30% seen once. The starting material was PBMCs, obtained before TCRalphabeta/CD19-depleted stem cell transplant. The receptors come from a boy younger than two with Wiskott-Aldrich syndrome, due to receive a stem cell transplant. The CDR3 runs from the conserved cysteine through the conserved F or W. The D gene is left open where the match is weak. Size is stated for part of the rows, as once, few or many counts, or as a class when the clone is expanded.

TRBV11-2	TRBJ1-5	few	NA	CASSLEKGQPQHF	TGTGCCAGCAGCTTAGAGAAGGGACAGCCCCAGCATTTT
TRBV5-1	TRBJ2-5	NA	TRBD2	CASSLMTSSQETQYF	TGCGCCAGCAGCTTAATGACTAGCAGCCAAGAGACCCAGTACTTC
TRBV12-3/TRBV12-4	TRBJ2-7	NA	NA	CASSPQRWGTKTYEQYF	TGTGCCAGCAGTCCACAAAGATGGGGGACAAAAACCTACGAGCAGTACTTC
TRBV3-1	TRBJ2-5	many	TRBD2	CASSQMDQRTSGRANQETQYF	TGTGCCAGCAGCCAAATGGACCAACGGACTAGCGGGAGGGCAAACCAAGAGACCCAGTACTTC
TRBV11-1	TRBJ2-3	NA	NA	CASSARQVTDTQYF	TGTGCCAGCAGCGCCCGACAGGTTACAGATACGCAGTATTTT
TRBV10-3	TRBJ2-7	NA	TRBD2	CAISDPGLAVTYEQYF	TGTGCCATCAGTGACCCCGGACTAGCGGTAACCTACGAGCAGTACTTC
TRBV5-1	TRBJ2-5	NA	TRBD1	CASSTIGTGVVETQYF	TGCGCCAGCAGTACAATCGGGACAGGGGTTGTAGAGACCCAGTACTTC
TRBV27	TRBJ2-7	few	NA	CATRTAGPYEQYF	TGTGCCACCAGAACAGCCGGACCTTACGAGCAGTACTTC
TRBV5-6	TRBJ2-1	NA	TRBD2	CASSLGTSAHRGEFF	TGTGCCAGCAGCTTGGGGACTAGCGCACATAGGGGGGAGTTCTTC
TRBV7-9	TRBJ1-2	NA	NA	CASSLLGTNYGYTF	TGTGCCAGCAGCTTACTGGGGACGAACTATGGCTACACCTTC
TRBV12-3/TRBV12-4	TRBJ2-3	few	TRBD1	CASSSGQGWTDTQYF	TGTGCCAGCAGCTCAGGACAGGGCTGGACAGATACGCAGTATTTT
TRBV28	TRBJ2-4	few	NA	CASSLGGENIQYF	TGTGCCAGCAGTTTAGGAGGGGAAAACATTCAGTACTTC
TRBV27	TRBJ2-3	NA	TRBD2	CASSPGGRGTDTQYF	TGTGCCAGCAGTCCTGGCGGGAGGGGCACAGATACGCAGTATTTT
TRBV6-5	TRBJ2-3	NA	TRBD2	CASSYGAAGEGDTQYF	TGTGCCAGCAGTTACGGGGCAGCGGGAGAGGGAGATACGCAGTATTTT
TRBV7-2	TRBJ2-7	few	NA	CASSLDGGLSYEQYF	TGTGCCAGCAGCTTAGACGGCGGTCTGTCCTACGAGCAGTACTTC
TRBV29-1	TRBJ1-1	NA	NA	CSVDGGVGREAFF	TGCAGCGTTGATGGCGGGGTAGGGAGGGAAGCTTTCTTT
TRBV12-3/TRBV12-4	TRBJ2-1	NA	NA	CASSYQGRNEQFF	TGTGCCAGCAGTTATCAGGGGAGAAATGAGCAGTTCTTC
TRBV28	TRBJ2-7	NA	NA	CASSLYGGSVYEQYF	TGTGCCAGCAGTTTATATGGCGGGTCGGTTTACGAGCAGTACTTC
TRBV20-1	TRBJ1-5	NA	NA	CSARQDIYQPQHF	TGCAGTGCTAGACAGGACATTTATCAGCCCCAGCATTTT
TRBV11-2	TRBJ2-7	NA	NA	CASSLLRGVEQYF	TGTGCCAGCAGCTTACTTCGGGGAGTAGAGCAGTACTTC
TRBV5-1	TRBJ2-3	few	NA	CASSSVRRGRLGRVTQYF	TGCGCCAGCTCATCAGTGCGGCGGGGGCGACTAGGGAGAGTCACGCAGTATTTT